What follows are 26 T cell receptor beta chains derived from one specimen sequenced in a study of cytomegalovirus exposure and HLA in healthy donors. PCR involved 60 Vbeta and 13 Jbeta primers. The data were produced by immunoSEQ multiplex PCR, yet TCRdb's version contains in-frame clones alone and is incomplete. The sample yields about 180,000 clones, over 60% seen once. The sample comprised PBMCs. The origin of the receptors is a man aged 18 to 29 in good health and CMV-seronegative.

The V call is TRBV11-1, the J call TRBJ2-1, with TRBD1 matching over 9 bases. Germline trimming cut 5 bases from V and 7 bases from J; bases unmatched to any gene: 6. Germline CDR1 is SGHAT and CDR2 is FQDESV (reference sequence). This CDR3 region has 14 residues. Written as DNA, the CDR3 is TGTGCCAGCAGCCCCCGGGACAGGGAGAATGAGCAGTTCTTC. It is translated as CASSPRDRENEQFF.

The chain couples TRBV13 to TRBJ1-6; D possibly corresponds to TRBD1 (5 bases). CDR1 and CDR2 (germline): PRHDT, FYEKMQ (reference sequence). The CDR3 sequence is 16 residues long. V gave up 3 bases and J gave up 4 bases, with 13 bases separating them. CDR3 region: CASSFVAGRYNSPLHF. The CDR3 bases are TGTGCCAGCAGCTTTGTGGCAGGGAGGTATAATTCACCCCTCCACTTT.

This clone was found a few times. CDR3 sequence (DNA): TGTGCCAGTACCCAACTAGGGGGTAATTCACCCCTCCACTTT. Amino acids: CASTQLGGNSPLHF. V is TRBV19 and J is TRBJ1-6; TRBD1 is a possible D gene (6 bases). CDR3 size: 14 residues. Germline V gene sequence: CDR1 LNHDA, CDR2 SQIVND (reference sequence). V lost 7 bases, J lost 6 bases, and 13 bases lay in between.

V usage is TRBV6-5 and J usage is TRBJ1-2; TRBD1 matches at 7 bases. V trimming: 5 bases; J trimming: 4 bases; junction bases outside the gene matches: 4. Germline assignment: CDR1 MNHEY and CDR2 SVGAGI. The CDR3 is made up of 13 amino acids. This CDR3 is CASSKGQSYGYTF. Here the CDR3 DNA reads TGTGCCAGCAGTAAGGGACAGTCCTATGGCTACACCTTC.

The chain combines TRBV6-6 with TRBJ2-2; possible D gene TRBD2, 6 bases. V lost 6 bases to trimming and J lost 6 bases, with 14 bases between them. The CDR3 has 14 amino acids. The V gene's germline CDR1 is MNHNY and CDR2 SVGAGI (reference sequence). The CDR3 region has the DNA TGTGCCAGCAGGCCGGGACGGGGGTCCGGGGAGCTGTTTTTT. The encoded protein is CASRPGRGSGELFF.

V is TRBV7-3 and J is TRBJ2-7; 8 nucleotides agree with TRBD1. Trimming removed 0 bases from V and 1 base from J; junction bases left unmatched: 8. This CDR3 contains 17 residues. Germline CDR1 SGHTA, CDR2 FQGTGA. The CDR3 region is CASSLTFVGQGSYEQYF. The CDR3 DNA reads as TGTGCCAGCAGCTTAACCTTTGTAGGACAGGGATCCTACGAGCAGTACTTC.

J is TRBJ2-1 and V is TRBV9, with D possibly being TRBD2 (5 bases). The V end was cut by 0 bases, the J end by 8 bases, with 18 bases between. From germline, CDR1 is SGDLS and CDR2 YYNGEE. The CDR3 contains 16 residues. The CDR3 region has the DNA TGTGCCAGCAGCGTAGCTTCCAATCCCTACGGGGATGAGCAGTTCTTC. Protein product: CASSVASNPYGDEQFF.

The chain's CDR3 is CASSIRVSIVSTYEQYF. The CDR3 DNA reads as TGTGCCAGTAGTATTAGAGTATCGATCGTGTCCACCTACGAGCAGTACTTC. The chain has TRBV19 and TRBJ2-7; no reliable D call. Germline assignment: CDR1 LNHDA and CDR2 SQIVND (reference sequence). Trimming shortened V by 3 bases and J by 2 bases, and 20 bases separated the two germline ends. There are 17 residues in the CDR3. The full variable domain, in which reference TRBV19 and TRBJ2-7 provide the parts outside the CDR3, is DGGITQSPKYLFRKEGQNVTLSCEQNLNHDAMYWYRQDPGQGLRLIYYSQIVNDFQKGDIAEGYSVSREKKESFPLTVTSAQKNPTAFYLCASSIRVSIVSTYEQYFGPGTRLTVT.

CDR3 coding DNA: TGTGCCTGGAGGCGGGGGGTTTCCGAGCAGTACTTC. It is translated as CAWRRGVSEQYF. This chain connects TRBV30 to TRBJ2-7; 8 bases match TRBD2. J gave up 6 bases and V 3 bases, and 4 bases lay outside the gene matches. Per germline, CDR1 GTSNPN and CDR2 SVGIG (reference sequence). This CDR3 contains 12 residues.

The genes are TRBV21-1 and TRBJ1-2; TRBD1, the table's D call, was not compared with the DNA. TRBV21-1 constitutes a pseudogene. This CDR3 has 14 amino acids. The chain's CDR3 is CASSKVAGPSAYTF. CDR3 DNA sequence: TGTGCCAGCAGCAAAGTGGCAGGGCCTTCAGCCTACACCTTC.

This rearrangement joins TRBV4-2 to TRBJ2-1; the D gene is possibly TRBD2 (6 bases). Germline V lookup: CDR1 LGHNA, CDR2 YNFKEQ. The CDR3 spans 16 residues. V shed 1 base and J shed 3 bases, with 13 bases lying between them. As DNA, the CDR3 is TGTGCCAGCAGCCAAGGTGGGGCGGGACTCTACAATGAGCAGTTCTTC. It translates to CASSQGGAGLYNEQFF.

This clone was found a few times. The CDR3 bases are TGTGCCGGGACCCTAGCGGGACTTTCAGATACGCAGTATTTT. It translates to CAGTLAGLSDTQYF. The chain employs TRBV6-1 and TRBJ2-3; 9 positions agree with TRBD2. V was clipped by 11 bases and J by 4 bases; unmatched bases: 10. This CDR3 region has 14 residues. Germline CDR1 reads MNHNS; CDR2 reads SASEGT.

For the CDR3, the DNA is TGTGCCAGCGGGGGGATAGTAGTGGCTAACAATGAGCAGTTCTTC. Amino acid sequence: CASGGIVVANNEQFF. V and J are TRBV2 and TRBJ2-1, with a tentative D call TRBD2 (6 bases). Deletions cut 8 bases from V and 5 bases from J, with 19 bases between. CDR3 length: 15 residues. Germline assignment: CDR1 SNHLY and CDR2 FYNNEI.

The genes are TRBV7-9 and TRBJ1-6; D gene ambiguous. CDR1 is SEHNR, CDR2 FQNEAQ, per germline (reference sequence). This CDR3 has 13 residues. Trimming removed 5 bases from V and 10 bases from J, with 12 bases in between. The CDR3 spells CASSPEFISPLHF. CDR3 bases: TGTGCCAGCAGCCCTGAGTTTATCTCACCCCTCCACTTT.

V and J are TRBV28 and TRBJ1-3, with no clear D. Germline V gene data show CDR1 as MDHEN and CDR2 as SYDVKM. Trimming removed 5 bases at V and 0 bases at J, with 14 bases between. The CDR3 is 16 residues long. This chain's CDR3 is CASSPAGSPSGNTIYF. The CDR3 DNA reads TGTGCCAGCAGTCCGGCAGGTTCCCCCTCTGGAAACACCATATATTTT.

The chain has TRBV5-1 and TRBJ1-2; D unclear. Trimming removed 0 bases from V and 5 bases from J, with 8 bases in between. The CDR3 loop spans 13 amino acids. CDR1 and CDR2 from the germline V gene are SGHRS and YFSETQ. CDR3 in amino acids: CASSLADGYGYTF. The DNA for the CDR3 is TGCGCCAGCAGCTTGGCCGACGGGTATGGCTACACCTTC.

This rearrangement joins TRBV18 to TRBJ1-1; a possible D gene is TRBD1 (5 bases). The CDR3 spans 14 residues. In germline, CDR1 is KGHSH, CDR2 LQKENI. V dropped 0 bases and J dropped 7 bases, with 12 bases sitting between them. The DNA of the CDR3 is TGTGCCAGCTCACCACCTGCAGGGCTTATTGAAGCTTTCTTT. Translating it yields CASSPPAGLIEAFF.

The chain joins TRBV6-5 to TRBJ1-1; 7 bases fit TRBD1. The length of the CDR3 is 15 residues. Germline values: CDR1 MNHEY, CDR2 SVGAGI. J gave up 2 bases and V 2 bases, and 5 bases lay outside the gene matches. The CDR3 region has the DNA TGTGCCAGCAGTTACACCGGGACAGCCAACACTGAAGCTTTCTTT. Translating gives CASSYTGTANTEAFF.

A single count supports this clone. The chain links TRBV28 to TRBJ2-1; 7 bases align to TRBD2. This CDR3 has 13 amino acids. Germline V gives CDR1 MDHEN, CDR2 SYDVKM. The trim removed 2 bases at V and 10 bases at J, leaving 5 bases unmatched. The DNA for the CDR3 is TGTGCCAGCAGTTTAGCTAGCGGCTCCGAGCAGTTCTTC. Its translation is CASSLASGSEQFF.

This chain links TRBV11-2 with TRBJ2-5; 7 bases agree with TRBD2. The CDR3 runs to 17 residues. Germline loops: CDR1 SGHAT, CDR2 FQNNGV. J lost 5 bases, V lost 1 base, and 13 bases had no gene match. CDR3 in DNA: TGTGCCAGCAGCTTAGTCCTTGGGAGGGTACGTGTGGAGACCCAGTACTTC. This codes for CASSLVLGRVRVETQYF.

In its sample, this clone was seen a few times. J is TRBJ2-2 and V is TRBV6-5, with D perhaps matching TRBD2 (5 bases). CDR1 and CDR2 (germline): MNHEY, SVGAGI. CDR3 size: 14 residues. Trimming shortened V by 0 bases and J by 4 bases, and 6 bases separated the two germline ends. The CDR3 here is CASSYSGSTGELFF. The CDR3 DNA is TGTGCCAGCAGTTACTCGGGGAGCACCGGGGAGCTGTTTTTT.

This chain connects TRBV2 to TRBJ2-3; TRBD1 might be the D (6 bases). CDR1 is SNHLY and CDR2 is FYNNEI in the germline V gene. V was shortened by 4 bases and J by 3 bases, with 11 bases between the two germline ends. The CDR3 has 14 amino acids. In nucleotides, the CDR3 is TGTGCCAGCAGTGCACAGGGCAGGACAGATACGCAGTATTTT. Amino acid sequence: CASSAQGRTDTQYF.

Concerning this clone itself: Within the sample, other DNA sequences also encode this same CDR3. The J gene is TRBJ1-3, the V gene TRBV7-9; 8 bases agree with TRBD1. CDR3 length: 14 amino acids. The trim removed 5 bases at V and 3 bases at J, leaving 3 bases unmatched. Germline-derived CDR1 and CDR2 are SEHNR and FQNEAQ (reference sequence). CDR3 amino acids: CASSPGTGGNTIYF. DNA for the CDR3: TGTGCCAGCAGCCCGGGGACAGGTGGAAACACCATATATTTT.

The CDR3 sequence is CASSESIVSYEQYF. The CDR3 DNA is TGTGCCAGCAGCGAATCTATCGTCTCCTACGAGCAGTACTTC. This sequence joins TRBV5-6 and TRBJ2-7; D remains unclear. V dropped 4 bases and J dropped 0 bases, with 11 bases sitting between them. The CDR3 spans 14 residues. Looked up from germline, CDR1 is SGHDT and CDR2 is YYEEEE.

This sequence joins TRBV5-1 and TRBJ1-6; D not resolved. This CDR3 is built from 16 residues. The germline gives CDR1 SGHRS, CDR2 YFSETQ. The V gene lost 2 bases and the J gene lost 0 bases, with 9 bases spanning the gap. CDR3 in DNA: TGCGCCAGCAGCTTTGGAGAAAGCTCCTATAATTCACCCCTCCACTTT. It encodes CASSFGESSYNSPLHF.

As regards this clone: Other DNA sequences in the same sample also yield this CDR3. The V and J genes are TRBV7-9 and TRBJ1-1; no clear D gene. CDR3 size: 14 residues. CDR1 SEHNR and CDR2 FQNEAQ come from the germline V gene (reference sequence). V lost 3 bases, J lost 2 bases, and 10 bases lay in between. For the CDR3, the DNA is TGTGCCAGCAGCTTTCGGACGGGAAACACTGAAGCTTTCTTT. Its translation: CASSFRTGNTEAFF. The entire variable domain, with the rest obtained from reference TRBV7-9 and TRBJ1-1, is as follows: DTGVSQNPRHKITKRGQNVTFRCDPISEHNRLYWYRQTLGQGPEFLTYFQNEAQLEKSRLLSDRFSAERPKGSFSTLEIQRTEQGDSAMYLCASSFRTGNTEAFFGQGTRLTVV.